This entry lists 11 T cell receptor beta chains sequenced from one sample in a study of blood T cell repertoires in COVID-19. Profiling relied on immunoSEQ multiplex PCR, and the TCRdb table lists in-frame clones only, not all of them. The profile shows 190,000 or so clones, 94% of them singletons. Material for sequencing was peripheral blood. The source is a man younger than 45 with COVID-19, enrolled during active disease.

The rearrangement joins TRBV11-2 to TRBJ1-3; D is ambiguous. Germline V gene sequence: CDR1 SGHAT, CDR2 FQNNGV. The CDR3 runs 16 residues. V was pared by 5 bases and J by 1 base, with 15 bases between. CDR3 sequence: CASSRGLRISGNTIYF. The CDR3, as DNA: TGTGCCAGCAGCCGAGGACTGCGCATTTCTGGAAACACCATATATTTT.

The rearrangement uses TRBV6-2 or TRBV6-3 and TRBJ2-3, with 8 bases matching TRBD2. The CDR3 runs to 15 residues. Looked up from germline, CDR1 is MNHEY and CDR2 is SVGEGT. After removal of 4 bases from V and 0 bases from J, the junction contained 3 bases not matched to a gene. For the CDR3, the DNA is TGTGCCAGCAGTTCCTCTAGCGGGAGCACAGATACGCAGTATTTT. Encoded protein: CASSSSSGSTDTQYF.

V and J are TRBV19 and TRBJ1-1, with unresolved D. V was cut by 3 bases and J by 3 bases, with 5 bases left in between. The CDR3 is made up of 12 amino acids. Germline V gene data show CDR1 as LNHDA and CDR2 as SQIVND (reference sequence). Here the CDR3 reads CASSMGDTEAFF. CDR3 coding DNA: TGTGCCAGTAGTATGGGAGACACTGAAGCTTTCTTT.

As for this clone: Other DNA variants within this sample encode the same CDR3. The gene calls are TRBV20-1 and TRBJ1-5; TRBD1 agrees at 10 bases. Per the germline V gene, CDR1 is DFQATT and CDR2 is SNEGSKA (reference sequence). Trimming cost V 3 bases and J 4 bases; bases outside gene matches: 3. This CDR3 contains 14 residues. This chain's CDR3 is CSASEGQGNQPQHF. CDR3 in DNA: TGCAGTGCTAGTGAGGGACAGGGGAATCAGCCCCAGCATTTT.

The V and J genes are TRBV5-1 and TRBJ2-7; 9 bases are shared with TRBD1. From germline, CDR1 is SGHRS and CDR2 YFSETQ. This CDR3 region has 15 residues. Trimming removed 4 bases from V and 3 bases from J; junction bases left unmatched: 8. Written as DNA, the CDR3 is TGCGCCAGCAGCACAGGGGGCAGGGGTCTCTACGAGCAGTACTTC. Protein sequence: CASSTGGRGLYEQYF. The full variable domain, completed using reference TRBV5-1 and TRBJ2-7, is KAGVTQTPRYLIKTRGQQVTLSCSPISGHRSVSWYQQTPGQGLQFLFEYFSETQRNKGNFPGRFSGRQFSNSRSEMNVSTLELGDSALYLCASSTGGRGLYEQYFGPGTRLTVT.

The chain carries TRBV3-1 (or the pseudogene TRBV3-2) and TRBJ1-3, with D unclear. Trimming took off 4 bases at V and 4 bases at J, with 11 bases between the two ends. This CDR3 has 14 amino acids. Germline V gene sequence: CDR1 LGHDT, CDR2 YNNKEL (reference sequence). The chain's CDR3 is CASSLKPGGNTIYF. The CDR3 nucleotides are TGTGCCAGCAGCCTCAAGCCAGGAGGAAACACCATATATTTT.

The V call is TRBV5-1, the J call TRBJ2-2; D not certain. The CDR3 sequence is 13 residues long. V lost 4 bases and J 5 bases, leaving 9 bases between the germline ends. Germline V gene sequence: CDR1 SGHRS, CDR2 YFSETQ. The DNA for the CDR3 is TGCGCCAGCAGCCAAACACAGACCGGGGAGCTGTTTTTT. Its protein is CASSQTQTGELFF. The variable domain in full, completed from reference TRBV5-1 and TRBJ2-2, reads KAGVTQTPRYLIKTRGQQVTLSCSPISGHRSVSWYQQTPGQGLQFLFEYFSETQRNKGNFPGRFSGRQFSNSRSEMNVSTLELGDSALYLCASSQTQTGELFFGEGSRLTVL.

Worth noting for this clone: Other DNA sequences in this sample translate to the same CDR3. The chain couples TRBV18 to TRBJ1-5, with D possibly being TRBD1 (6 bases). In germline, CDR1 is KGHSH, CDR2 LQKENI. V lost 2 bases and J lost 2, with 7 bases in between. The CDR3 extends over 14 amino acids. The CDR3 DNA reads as TGTGCCAGCTCACCAAACAGGGGCAATCAGCCCCAGCATTTT. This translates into CASSPNRGNQPQHF.

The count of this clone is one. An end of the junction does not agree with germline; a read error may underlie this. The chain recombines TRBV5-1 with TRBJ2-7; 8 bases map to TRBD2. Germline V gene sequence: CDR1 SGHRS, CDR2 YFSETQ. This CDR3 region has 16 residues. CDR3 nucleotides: TGCGCCCGCAGCGCCGGGGGGGGCGGCGAAACCTACGAGCAGTACTTC. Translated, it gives CARSAGGGGETYEQYF.

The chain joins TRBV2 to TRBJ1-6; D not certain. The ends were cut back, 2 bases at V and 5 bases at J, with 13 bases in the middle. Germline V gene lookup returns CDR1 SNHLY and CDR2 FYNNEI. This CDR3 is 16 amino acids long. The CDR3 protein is CASSESGSLNNSPLHF. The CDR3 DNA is TGTGCCAGCAGTGAATCGGGGAGCCTCAATAATTCACCCCTCCACTTT. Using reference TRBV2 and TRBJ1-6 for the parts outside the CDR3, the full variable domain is EPEVTQTPSHQVTQMGQEVILRCVPISNHLYFYWYRQILGQKVEFLVSFYNNEISEKSEIFDDQFSVERPDGSNFTLKIRSTKLEDSAMYFCASSESGSLNNSPLHFGNGTRLTVT.

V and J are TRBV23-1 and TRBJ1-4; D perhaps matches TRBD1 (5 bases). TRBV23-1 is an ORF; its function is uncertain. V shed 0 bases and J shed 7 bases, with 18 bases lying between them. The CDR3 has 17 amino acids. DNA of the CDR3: TGCGCCAGCAGTCAATCGGCTGGACACCGGCGAGGTGAAAAACTGTTTTTT. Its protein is CASSQSAGHRRGEKLFF.